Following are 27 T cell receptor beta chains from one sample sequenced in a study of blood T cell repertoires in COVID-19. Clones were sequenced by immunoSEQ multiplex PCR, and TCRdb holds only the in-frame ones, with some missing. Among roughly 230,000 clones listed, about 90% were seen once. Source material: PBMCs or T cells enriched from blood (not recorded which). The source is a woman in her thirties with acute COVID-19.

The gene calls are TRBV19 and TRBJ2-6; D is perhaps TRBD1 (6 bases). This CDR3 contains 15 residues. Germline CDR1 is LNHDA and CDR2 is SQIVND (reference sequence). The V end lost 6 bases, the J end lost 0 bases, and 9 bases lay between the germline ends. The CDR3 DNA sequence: TGTGCCAGTAGGGACAGCCTCTCTGGGGCCAACGTCCTGACTTTC. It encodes CASRDSLSGANVLTF.

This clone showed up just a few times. The CDR3 loop reads CASSFSGGFNEQFF. DNA of the CDR3: TGTGCCAGCAGCTTTAGCGGGGGTTTTAATGAGCAGTTCTTC. The rearrangement uses TRBV11-2 and TRBJ2-1, with 9 bases aligning to TRBD2. The CDR3 covers 14 residues. The germline V gene has CDR1 SGHAT and CDR2 FQNNGV. V dropped 3 bases and J dropped 7; count of bases not matched to a gene: 4.

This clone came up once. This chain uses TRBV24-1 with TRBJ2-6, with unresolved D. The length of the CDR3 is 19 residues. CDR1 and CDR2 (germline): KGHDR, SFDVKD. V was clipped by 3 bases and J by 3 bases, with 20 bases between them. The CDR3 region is CATSDPQVQAMDGANVLTF. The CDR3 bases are TGTGCCACCAGTGATCCCCAAGTCCAGGCCATGGATGGGGCCAACGTCCTGACTTTC.

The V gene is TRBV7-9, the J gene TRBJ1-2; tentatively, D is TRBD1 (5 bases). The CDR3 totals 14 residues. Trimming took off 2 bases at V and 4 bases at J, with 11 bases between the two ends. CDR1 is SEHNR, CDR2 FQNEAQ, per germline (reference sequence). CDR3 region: CASSLKGAIYGYTF. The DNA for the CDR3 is TGTGCCAGCAGCTTAAAAGGGGCGATCTATGGCTACACCTTC.

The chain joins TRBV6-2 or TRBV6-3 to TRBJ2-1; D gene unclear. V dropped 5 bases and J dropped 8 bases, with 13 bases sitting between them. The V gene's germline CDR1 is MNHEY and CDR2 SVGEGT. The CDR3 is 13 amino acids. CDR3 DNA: TGTGCCAGCAGTCGCGCCAGGTTGGATGAGCAGTTCTTC. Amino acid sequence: CASSRARLDEQFF.

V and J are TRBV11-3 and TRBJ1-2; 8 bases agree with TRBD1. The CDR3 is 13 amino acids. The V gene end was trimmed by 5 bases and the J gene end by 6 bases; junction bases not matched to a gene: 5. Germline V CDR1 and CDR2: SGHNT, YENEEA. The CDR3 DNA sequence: TGTGCCAGCAGCCTCCCAGGGGGCGATGGCTACACCTTC. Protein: CASSLPGGDGYTF.

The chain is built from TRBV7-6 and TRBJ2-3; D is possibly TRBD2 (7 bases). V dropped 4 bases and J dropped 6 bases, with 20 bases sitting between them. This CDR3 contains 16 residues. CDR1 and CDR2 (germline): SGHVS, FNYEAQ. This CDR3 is CASSYPLERGGDTQYF. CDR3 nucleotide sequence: TGTGCCAGCAGCTACCCCTTAGAGAGGGGGGGTGATACGCAGTATTTT.

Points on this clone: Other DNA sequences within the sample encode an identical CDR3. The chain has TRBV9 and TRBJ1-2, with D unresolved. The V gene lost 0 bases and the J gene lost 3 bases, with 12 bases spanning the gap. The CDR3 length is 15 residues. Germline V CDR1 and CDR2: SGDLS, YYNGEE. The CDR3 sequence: CASSVAPGGDYGYTF. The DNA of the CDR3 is TGTGCCAGCAGCGTAGCTCCGGGAGGTGACTATGGCTACACCTTC.

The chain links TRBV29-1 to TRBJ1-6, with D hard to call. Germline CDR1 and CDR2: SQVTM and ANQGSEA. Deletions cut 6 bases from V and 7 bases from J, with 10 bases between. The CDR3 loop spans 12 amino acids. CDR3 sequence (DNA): TGCAGCGTGAGGGATACCAATTCACCCCTCCACTTT. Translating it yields CSVRDTNSPLHF. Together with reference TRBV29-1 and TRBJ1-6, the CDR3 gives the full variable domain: SAVISQKPSRDICQRGTSLTIQCQVDSQVTMMFWYRQQPGQSLTLIATANQGSEATYESGFVIDKFPISRPNLTFSTLTVSNMSPEDSSIYLCSVRDTNSPLHFGNGTRLTVT.

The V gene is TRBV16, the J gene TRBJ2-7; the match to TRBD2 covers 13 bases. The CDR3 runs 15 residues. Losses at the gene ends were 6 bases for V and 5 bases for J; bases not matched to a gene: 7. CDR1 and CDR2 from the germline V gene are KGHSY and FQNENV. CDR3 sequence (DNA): TGTGCCAGCAGTCCTAGGACTAGCGGGGGTAACGAGCAGTACTTC. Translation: CASSPRTSGGNEQYF.

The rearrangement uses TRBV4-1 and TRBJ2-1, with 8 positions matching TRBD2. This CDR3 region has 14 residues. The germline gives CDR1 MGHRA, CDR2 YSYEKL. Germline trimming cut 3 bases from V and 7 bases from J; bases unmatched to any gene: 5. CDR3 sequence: CASSQTGGWNEQFF. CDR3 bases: TGCGCCAGCAGCCAGACGGGGGGGTGGAATGAGCAGTTCTTC.

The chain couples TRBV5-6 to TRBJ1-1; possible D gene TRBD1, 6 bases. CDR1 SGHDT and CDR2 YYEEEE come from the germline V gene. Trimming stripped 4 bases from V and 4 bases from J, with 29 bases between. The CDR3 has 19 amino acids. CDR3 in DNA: TGTGCCAGCAGCCTACATCGGTGGGGGCGCGGGCATGCCGGCACTGAAGCTTTCTTT. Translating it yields CASSLHRWGRGHAGTEAFF. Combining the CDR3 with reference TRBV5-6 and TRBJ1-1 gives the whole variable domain DAGVTQSPTHLIKTRGQQVTLRCSPKSGHDTVSWYQQALGQGPQFIFQYYEEEERQRGNFPDRFSGHQFPNYSSELNVNALLLGDSALYLCASSLHRWGRGHAGTEAFFGQGTRLTVV.

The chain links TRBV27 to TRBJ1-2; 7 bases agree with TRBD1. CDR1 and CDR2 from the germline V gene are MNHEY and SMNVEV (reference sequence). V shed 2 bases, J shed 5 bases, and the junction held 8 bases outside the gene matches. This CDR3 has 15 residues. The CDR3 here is CASSLVAGGGYGYTF. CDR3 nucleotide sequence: TGTGCCAGCAGTTTAGTAGCAGGGGGAGGTTATGGCTACACCTTC.

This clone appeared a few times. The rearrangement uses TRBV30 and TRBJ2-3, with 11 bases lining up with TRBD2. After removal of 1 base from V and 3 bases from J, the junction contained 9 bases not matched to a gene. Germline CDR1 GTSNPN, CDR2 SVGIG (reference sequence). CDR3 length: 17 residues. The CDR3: CAWSAPLAGAATDTQYF. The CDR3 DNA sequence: TGTGCCTGGAGTGCCCCACTAGCGGGGGCCGCAACAGATACGCAGTATTTT. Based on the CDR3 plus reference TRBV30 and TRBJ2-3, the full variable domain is SQTIHQWPATLVQPVGSPLSLECTVEGTSNPNLYWYRQAAGRGLQLLFYSVGIGQISSEVPQNLSASRPQDRQFILSSKKLLLSDSGFYLCAWSAPLAGAATDTQYFGPGTRLTVL.

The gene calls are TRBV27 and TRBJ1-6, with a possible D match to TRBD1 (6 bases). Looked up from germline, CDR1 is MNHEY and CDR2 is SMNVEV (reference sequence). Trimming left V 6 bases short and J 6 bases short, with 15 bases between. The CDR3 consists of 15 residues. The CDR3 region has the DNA TGTGCCAGCAGACCGGCGGGGGCTGGTAATTCACCCCTCCACTTT. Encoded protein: CASRPAGAGNSPLHF.

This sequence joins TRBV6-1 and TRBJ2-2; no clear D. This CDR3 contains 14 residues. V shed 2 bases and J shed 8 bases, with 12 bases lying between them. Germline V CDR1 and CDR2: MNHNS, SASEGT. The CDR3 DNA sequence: TGTGCCAGCAGTGAATACGGAGCCCTAGGGGAGCTGTTTTTT. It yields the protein CASSEYGALGELFF.

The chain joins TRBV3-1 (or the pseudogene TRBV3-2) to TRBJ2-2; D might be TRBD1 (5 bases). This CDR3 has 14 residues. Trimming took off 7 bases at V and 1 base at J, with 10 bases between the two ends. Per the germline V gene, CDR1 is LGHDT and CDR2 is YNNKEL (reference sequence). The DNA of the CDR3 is TGTGCCAGCACCAGAGACAGGAACACCGGGGAGCTGTTTTTT. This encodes CASTRDRNTGELFF.

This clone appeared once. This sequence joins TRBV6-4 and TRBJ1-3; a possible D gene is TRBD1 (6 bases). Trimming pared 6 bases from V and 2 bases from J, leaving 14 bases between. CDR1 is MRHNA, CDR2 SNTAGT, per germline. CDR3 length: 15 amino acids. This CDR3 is CASRPDRNTGNTIYF. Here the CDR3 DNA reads TGTGCCAGCAGACCTGACAGGAATACTGGAAACACCATATATTTT.

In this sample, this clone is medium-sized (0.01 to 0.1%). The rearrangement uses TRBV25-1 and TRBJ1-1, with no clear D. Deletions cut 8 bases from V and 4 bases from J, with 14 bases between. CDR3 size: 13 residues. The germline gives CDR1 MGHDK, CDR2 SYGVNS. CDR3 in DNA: TGTGCCAGCGTCCCGGTCGAGGGCACTGAAGCTTTCTTT. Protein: CASVPVEGTEAFF.

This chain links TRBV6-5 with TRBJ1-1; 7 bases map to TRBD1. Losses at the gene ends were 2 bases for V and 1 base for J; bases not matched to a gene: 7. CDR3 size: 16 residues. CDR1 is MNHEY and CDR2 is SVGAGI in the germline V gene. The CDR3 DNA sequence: TGTGCCAGCAGTTACCCCGGAGAGGGGGCGAACACTGAAGCTTTCTTT. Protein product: CASSYPGEGANTEAFF.

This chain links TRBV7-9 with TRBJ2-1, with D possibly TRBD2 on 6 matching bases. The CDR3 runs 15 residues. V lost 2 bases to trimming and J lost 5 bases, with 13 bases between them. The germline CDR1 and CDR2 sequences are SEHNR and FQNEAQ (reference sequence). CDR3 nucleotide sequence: TGTGCCAGCAGCTTACGGGGGTCCCCCCACAATGAGCAGTTCTTC. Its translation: CASSLRGSPHNEQFF.

The CDR3 is CASSYSSSAVRYNEQFF. The CDR3 nucleotides read TGTGCCAGCAGTTACTCCTCTTCCGCGGTGAGATACAATGAGCAGTTCTTC. J is TRBJ2-1 and V is TRBV6-2 or TRBV6-3; D not certain. The V gene's germline CDR1 is MNHEY and CDR2 SVGEGT. V was pared by 0 bases and J by 4 bases, with 16 bases between. The CDR3 sequence is 17 residues long.

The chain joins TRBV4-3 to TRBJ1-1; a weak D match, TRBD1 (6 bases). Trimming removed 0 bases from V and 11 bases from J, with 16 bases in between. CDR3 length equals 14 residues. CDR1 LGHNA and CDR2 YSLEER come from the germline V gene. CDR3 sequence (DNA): TGCGCCAGCAGCCAAGACGCCGGAACAGGGTTGGCTTTCTTT. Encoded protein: CASSQDAGTGLAFF.

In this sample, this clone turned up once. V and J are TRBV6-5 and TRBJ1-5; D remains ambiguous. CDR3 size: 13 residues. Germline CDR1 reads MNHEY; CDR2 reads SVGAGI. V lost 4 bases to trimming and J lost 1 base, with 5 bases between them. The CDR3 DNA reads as TGTGCCAGCAGTTTCGTAAGCAATCAGCCCCAGCATTTT. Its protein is CASSFVSNQPQHF.

In nucleotides, the CDR3 is TGCGCCAGCAGCTTGGATTCGGGTTCCGAGACCCAGTACTTC. Its protein is CASSLDSGSETQYF. This chain joins TRBV5-1 and TRBJ2-5; no clear D. The CDR3 spans 14 residues. Trimming cost V 0 bases and J 5 bases, with 11 bases left between them. CDR1 is SGHRS, CDR2 YFSETQ, per germline.

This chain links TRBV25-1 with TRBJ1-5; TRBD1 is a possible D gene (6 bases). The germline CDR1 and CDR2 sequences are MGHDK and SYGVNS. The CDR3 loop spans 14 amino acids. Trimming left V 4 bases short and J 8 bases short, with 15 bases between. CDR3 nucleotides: TGTGCCAGCAGTGTACAGGGCGGTTGGGAGCCCCAGCATTTT. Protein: CASSVQGGWEPQHF.

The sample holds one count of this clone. This chain's CDR3 is CASRTTGQGFSGANVLTF. The CDR3 nucleotides are TGCGCCAGCAGGACCACGGGACAGGGGTTCTCTGGGGCCAACGTCCTGACTTTC. V gene TRBV4-1 combines with J gene TRBJ2-6, with 10 positions matching TRBD1. Germline-derived CDR1 and CDR2 are MGHRA and YSYEKL. With 6 bases clipped from V and 0 bases from J, the junction kept 8 bases outside the gene matches. This CDR3 comprises 18 residues.